These T cell receptor beta chains were read from a single sample in a study of T cell repertoires in cytomegalovirus infection. TCRdb reanalysed the reads using MiXCR and keeps one entry per CDR3 protein. This sample has approximately 1,000,000 distinct CDR3 sequences; around 30% occur once, and the top ten carry over 12%. Their specific antigens are unknown. The input for sequencing was cultured CD8+ T cells from PBMCs, taken from culture after CMV antigen stimulation. The source is a human donor in good health (CMV status not recorded). Some clones in this sample may be carry-over from other donors' samples. The CDR3 runs from the conserved cysteine through the conserved F or W. The D gene is left open where the match is weak. Not every row has a clone size; where given, it reads once, few, many or a size class.

CDR3 length,J gene,V gene,D gene,clone size,CDR3 protein
14,TRBJ2-1,TRBV27,TRBD2,.,CASGTSGGADEQFF
12,TRBJ1-2,TRBV6-6,.,few,CASILAPYGYTF
13,TRBJ2-3,TRBV19,.,.,CASSIKTTDTQYF
12,TRBJ2-1,TRBV29-1,.,.,CSVESLRDEQFF
14,TRBJ2-1,TRBV6-5,.,few,CASSYANVGNEQFF
15,TRBJ2-6,TRBV7-9,TRBD1,.,CASGDSESGANVLTF
17,TRBJ2-1,TRBV18,TRBD2,.,CASSPISAGGAYNEQFF
16,TRBJ1-3,TRBV19,.,.,CASSPIRGSSGNTIYF
15,TRBJ2-1,TRBV10-3,.,.,CALSGGMAGLNEQFF
11,TRBJ2-7,TRBV6-1,.,.,CASQRENEQYF
15,TRBJ2-3,TRBV7-2,TRBD2,many,CASSWGLAGGDTQYF
14,TRBJ2-1,TRBV28,.,few,CASSLGRVDNEQFF
13,TRBJ1-2,TRBV5-6,.,.,CASSLGVSPDYTF
14,TRBJ2-5,TRBV12-3/TRBV12-4,.,many,CASSFDIPWETQYF
14,TRBJ2-6,TRBV12-3/TRBV12-4,TRBD1,.,CASRGTGGANVLTF
16,TRBJ2-7,TRBV7-9,.,few,CASSLSLGRSSYEQYF
15,TRBJ1-6,TRBV7-2,.,many,CASSSSGSYNSPLHF
16,TRBJ2-5,TRBV5-4,.,.,CASSLAHEQYQETQYF
12,TRBJ1-1,TRBV19,.,few,CASTAGPTEAFF
14,TRBJ2-1,TRBV6-5,.,many,CASSYLGGYNEQFF
16,TRBJ1-5,TRBV2,.,.,CASSEALGDWNQPQHF
14,TRBJ2-2,TRBV27,.,few,CASSFSQAAGELFF
14,TRBJ2-3,TRBV9,.,many,CASSEGSSTDTQYF
16,TRBJ2-1,TRBV24-1,TRBD2,.,CATSDQTSGGLQEQFF
11,TRBJ2-1,TRBV2,.,.,CASKMNLEEFF
13,TRBJ2-2,TRBV25-1,.,once,CASINRGTGELFF
11,TRBJ1-1,TRBV19,.,.,CASRAGVRAFF
12,TRBJ1-1,TRBV7-1,.,once,CASSIRITEAFF
15,TRBJ1-4,TRBV7-6,.,few,CASSLVKAKNEKLFF
15,TRBJ2-3,TRBV5-4,TRBD2,.,CASSPTSGYTDTQYF
15,TRBJ2-7,TRBV7-6,.,.,CASSSPESLSYEQYF
17,TRBJ2-3,TRBV6-2/TRBV6-3,.,.,CASSYSSREDSTDTQYF
13,TRBJ1-6,TRBV6-2/TRBV6-3,.,.,CASNLGSDSPLHF
13,TRBJ1-2,TRBV6-6,.,few,CASSYGRSDGYTF
13,TRBJ2-3,TRBV7-6,.,few,CASRPGLTDTQYF
11,TRBJ2-5,TRBV7-6,TRBD2,.,CASSFSGTTSF
13,TRBJ1-5,TRBV20-1,.,.,CSARGGGNQPQHF
13,TRBJ2-3,TRBV7-9,.,.,CASSRGTTNTQYF
10,TRBJ1-1,TRBV28,.,.,CASSLDVAFF
20,TRBJ2-2,TRBV12-3/TRBV12-4,TRBD1,few,CASSFGTESRDRDRTGELFF
17,TRBJ2-1,TRBV9,TRBD2,few,CASSSKAGGLASNEQFF
13,TRBJ2-2,TRBV7-2,.,many,CASTPSGTGELFF
14,TRBJ2-7,TRBV20-1,.,.,CSARGASLSYEQYF
16,TRBJ2-3,TRBV4-3,TRBD2,.,CASSAGTRYSTDTQYF
16,TRBJ2-1,TRBV7-9,.,.,CASSVTRTGPYNEQFF
15,TRBJ1-1,TRBV7-2,.,many,CASSFYPILNTEAFF
16,TRBJ2-1,TRBV4-1,.,.,CASSQVGGPFYNEQFF
19,TRBJ2-7,TRBV12-3/TRBV12-4,TRBD2,.,CASSFSKLTSGGSPFEQYF
15,TRBJ1-5,TRBV7-9,.,.,CASSSDDSSNQPQHF
15,TRBJ1-1,TRBV7-3,.,few,CASSASSGSGTEAFF
14,TRBJ2-1,TRBV4-3,.,many,CASSRAVAYNEQFF
15,TRBJ1-1,TRBV28,.,.,CASSLGPRGRTEAFF
14,TRBJ2-3,TRBV27,TRBD2,.,CASSRGEFTDTQYF
14,TRBJ1-2,TRBV28,.,few,CASSFPGTNYGYTF
16,TRBJ2-7,TRBV4-1,.,many,CASSLKVPGGAYEQYF